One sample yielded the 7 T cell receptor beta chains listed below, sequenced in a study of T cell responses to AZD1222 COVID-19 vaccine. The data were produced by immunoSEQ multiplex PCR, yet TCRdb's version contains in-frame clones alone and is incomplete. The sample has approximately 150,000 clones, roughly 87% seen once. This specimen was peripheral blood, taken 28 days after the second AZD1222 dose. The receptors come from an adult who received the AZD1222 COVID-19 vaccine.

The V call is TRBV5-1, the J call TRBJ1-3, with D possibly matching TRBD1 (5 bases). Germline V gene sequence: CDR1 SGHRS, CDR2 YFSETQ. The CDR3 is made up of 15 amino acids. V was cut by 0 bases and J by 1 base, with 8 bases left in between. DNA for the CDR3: TGCGCCAGCAGCTTGGTGGCAGGGTCTGGAAACACCATATATTTT. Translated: CASSLVAGSGNTIYF.

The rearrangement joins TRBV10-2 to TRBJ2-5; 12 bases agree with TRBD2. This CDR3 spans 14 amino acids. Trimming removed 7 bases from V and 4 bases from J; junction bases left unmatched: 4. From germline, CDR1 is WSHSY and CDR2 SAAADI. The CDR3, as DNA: TGCGCCAGCAAGGCGGGACTAGCGGGAGAGACCCAGTACTTC. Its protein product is CASKAGLAGETQYF.

CDR3 region: CATSDPQGDNYGYTF. The CDR3, as DNA: TGTGCCACCAGTGACCCCCAGGGAGATAACTATGGCTACACCTTC. This chain links TRBV24-1 with TRBJ1-2, with a possible D match to TRBD1 (5 bases). The CDR3 length is 15 residues. V was cut by 4 bases and J by 1 base, with 12 bases left in between. The germline CDR1 and CDR2 sequences are KGHDR and SFDVKD.

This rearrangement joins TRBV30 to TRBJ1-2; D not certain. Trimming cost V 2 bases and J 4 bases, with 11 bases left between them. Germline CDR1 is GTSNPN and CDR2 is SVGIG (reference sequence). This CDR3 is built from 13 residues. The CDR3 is CAWSRGLSYGYTF. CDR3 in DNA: TGTGCCTGGAGTCGCGGGCTCTCCTATGGCTACACCTTC.

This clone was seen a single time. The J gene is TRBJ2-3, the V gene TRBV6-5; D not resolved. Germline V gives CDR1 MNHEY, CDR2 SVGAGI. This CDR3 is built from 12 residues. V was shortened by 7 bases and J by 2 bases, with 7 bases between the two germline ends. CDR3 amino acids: CASTGDTDTQYF. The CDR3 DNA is TGTGCCAGCACTGGGGACACAGATACGCAGTATTTT.

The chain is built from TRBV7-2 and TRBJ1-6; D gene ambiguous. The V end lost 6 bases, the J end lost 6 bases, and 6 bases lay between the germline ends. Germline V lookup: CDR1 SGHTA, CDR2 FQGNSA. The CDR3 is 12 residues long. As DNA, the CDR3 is TGTGCCAGCAGTTCGGGTAATTCACCCCTCCACTTT. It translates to CASSSGNSPLHF.

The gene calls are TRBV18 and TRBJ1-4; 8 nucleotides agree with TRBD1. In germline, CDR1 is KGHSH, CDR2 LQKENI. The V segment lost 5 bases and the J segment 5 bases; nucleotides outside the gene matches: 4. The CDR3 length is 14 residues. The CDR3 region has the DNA TGTGCCAGCTCAGGACAGGGACAAAATGAAAAACTGTTTTTT. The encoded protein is CASSGQGQNEKLFF.